These 3 T cell receptor beta chains originate from one sample sequenced in a study of blood T cells in healthy people across ages. Next came a second PCR, run for about 7 to 12 cycles, which used a sample-barcoded 5' primer along with a J-beta primer mix. TCRdb re-derived calls from the 5' RACE reads in MiXCR, one entry per CDR3 protein. The sample has 850,000 to 1,300,000 distinct CDR3 sequences, 45% seen once. Input material: blood. These receptors came from a woman aged 55-69 years in good health.

The rearrangement uses TRBV12-5 and TRBJ1-2; the D gene is possibly TRBD1 (5 bases). V dropped 4 bases and J dropped 4 bases, with 13 bases sitting between them. This CDR3 has 14 amino acids. The germline CDR1 and CDR2 sequences are LGHNT and FRNRAP. The CDR3 region is CASGSGRGRYGYTF. In DNA, the CDR3 is TGTGCTAGTGGTTCCGGGCGGGGCCGCTATGGCTACACCTTC. Variable domain in full (rest from reference TRBV12-5 and TRBJ1-2): DARVTQTPRHKVTEMGQEVTMRCQPILGHNTVFWYRQTMMQGLELLAYFRNRAPLDDSGMPKDRFSAEMPDATLATLKIQPSEPRDSAVYFCASGSGRGRYGYTFGSGTRLTVV.

The rearrangement links TRBV20-1 to TRBJ2-3, with 11 bases fitting TRBD2. Per germline, CDR1 DFQATT and CDR2 SNEGSKA (reference sequence). V was pared by 2 bases and J by 3 bases, with 13 bases of the junction left unmatched. The CDR3 totals 18 residues. The CDR3 loop is CSARSPPKLAGVTDTQYF. DNA of the CDR3: TGCAGTGCTAGATCACCACCAAAACTAGCGGGAGTTACAGATACGCAGTATTTT.

The chain uses TRBV4-1 and TRBJ2-7; tentatively, D is TRBD2 (6 bases). Germline V gene data show CDR1 as MGHRA and CDR2 as YSYEKL. This CDR3 is built from 17 residues. Trimming pared 2 bases from V and 3 bases from J, leaving 20 bases between. CDR3 region: CASSQQPGTGNVYEQYF. DNA of the CDR3: TGCGCCAGCAGCCAACAACCCGGGACTGGTAATGTCTACGAGCAGTACTTC.